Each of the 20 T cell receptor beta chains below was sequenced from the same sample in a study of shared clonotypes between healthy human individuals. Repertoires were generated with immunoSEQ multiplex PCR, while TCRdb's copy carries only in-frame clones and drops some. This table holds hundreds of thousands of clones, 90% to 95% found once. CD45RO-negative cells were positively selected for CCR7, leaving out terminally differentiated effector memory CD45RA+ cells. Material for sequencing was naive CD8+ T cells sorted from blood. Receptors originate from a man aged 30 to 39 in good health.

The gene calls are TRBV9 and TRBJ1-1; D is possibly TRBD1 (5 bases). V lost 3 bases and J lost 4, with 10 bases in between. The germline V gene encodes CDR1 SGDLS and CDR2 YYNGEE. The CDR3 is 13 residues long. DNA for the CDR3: TGTGCCAGCAGCGAAGGGGCAGGCACTGAAGCTTTCTTT. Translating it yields CASSEGAGTEAFF.

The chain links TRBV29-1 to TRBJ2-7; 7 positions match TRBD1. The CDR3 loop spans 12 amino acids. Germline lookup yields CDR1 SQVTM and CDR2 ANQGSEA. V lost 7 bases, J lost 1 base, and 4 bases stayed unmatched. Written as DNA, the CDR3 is TGCAGCGCCGGGACAGCATCCTACGAGCAGTACTTC. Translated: CSAGTASYEQYF.

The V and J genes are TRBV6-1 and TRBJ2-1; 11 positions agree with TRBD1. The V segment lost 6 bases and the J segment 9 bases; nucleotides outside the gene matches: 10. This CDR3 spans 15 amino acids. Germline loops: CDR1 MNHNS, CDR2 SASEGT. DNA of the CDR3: TGTGCCAGCAGCGCCTCCGGGACAGGGGGTTTTGAGCAGTTCTTC. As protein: CASSASGTGGFEQFF.

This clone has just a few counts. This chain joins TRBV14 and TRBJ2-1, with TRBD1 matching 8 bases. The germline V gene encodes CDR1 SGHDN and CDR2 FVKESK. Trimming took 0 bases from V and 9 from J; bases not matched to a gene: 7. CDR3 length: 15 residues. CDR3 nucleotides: TGTGCCAGCAGCCAAGATCGCGGACAGGGTGGTGAGCAGTTCTTC. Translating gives CASSQDRGQGGEQFF. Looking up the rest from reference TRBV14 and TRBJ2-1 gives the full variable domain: EAGVTQFPSHSVIEKGQTVTLRCDPISGHDNLYWYRRVMGKEIKFLLHFVKESKQDESGMPNNRFLAERTGGTYSTLKVQPAELEDSGVYFCASSQDRGQGGEQFFGPGTRLTVL.

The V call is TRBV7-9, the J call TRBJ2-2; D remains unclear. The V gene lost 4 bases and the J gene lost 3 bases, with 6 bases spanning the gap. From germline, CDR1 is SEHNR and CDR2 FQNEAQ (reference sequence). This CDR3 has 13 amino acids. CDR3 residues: CASSSRYTGELFF. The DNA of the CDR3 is TGTGCCAGCAGCTCCAGGTACACCGGGGAGCTGTTTTTT. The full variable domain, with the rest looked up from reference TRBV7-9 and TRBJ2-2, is DTGVSQNPRHKITKRGQNVTFRCDPISEHNRLYWYRQTLGQGPEFLTYFQNEAQLEKSRLLSDRFSAERPKGSFSTLEIQRTEQGDSAMYLCASSSRYTGELFFGEGSRLTVL.

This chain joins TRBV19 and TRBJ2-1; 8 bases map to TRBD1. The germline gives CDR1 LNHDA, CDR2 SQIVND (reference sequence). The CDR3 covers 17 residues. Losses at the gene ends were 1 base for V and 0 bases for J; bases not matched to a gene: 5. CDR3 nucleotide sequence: TGTGCCAGTAGTATAGCCCTGGGACAGGTCTCCTACAATGAGCAGTTCTTC. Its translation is CASSIALGQVSYNEQFF.

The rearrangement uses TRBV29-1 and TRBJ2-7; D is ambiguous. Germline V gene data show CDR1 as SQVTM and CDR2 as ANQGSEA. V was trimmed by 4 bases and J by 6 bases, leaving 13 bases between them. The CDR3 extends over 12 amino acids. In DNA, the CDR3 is TGCAGCGTTGGTCCCGGCCTACGCGAGCAGTACTTC. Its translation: CSVGPGLREQYF.

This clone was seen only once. CDR3 residues: CASKPGQQSSYNEQFF. The CDR3 DNA is TGTGCCAGCAAACCGGGACAGCAAAGCTCCTACAATGAGCAGTTCTTC. The chain employs TRBV6-6 and TRBJ2-1; 7 bases line up with TRBD1. Germline V gene data show CDR1 as MNHNY and CDR2 as SVGAGI (reference sequence). The V segment lost 7 bases and the J segment 0 bases; nucleotides outside the gene matches: 9. The length of the CDR3 is 16 residues.

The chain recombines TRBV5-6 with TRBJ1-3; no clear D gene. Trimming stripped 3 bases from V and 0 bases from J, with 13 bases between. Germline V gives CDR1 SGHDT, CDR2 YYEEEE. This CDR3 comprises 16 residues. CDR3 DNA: TGTGCCAGCAGCTATCCAGCCGTTAGCTCTGGAAACACCATATATTTT. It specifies CASSYPAVSSGNTIYF.

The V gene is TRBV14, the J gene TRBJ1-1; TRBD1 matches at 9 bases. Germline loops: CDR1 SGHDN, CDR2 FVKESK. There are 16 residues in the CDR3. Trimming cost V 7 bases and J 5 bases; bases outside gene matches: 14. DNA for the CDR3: TGTGCCAGCATGGGAACCGGGACAGGGAATTGGACTGAAGCTTTCTTT. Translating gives CASMGTGTGNWTEAFF.

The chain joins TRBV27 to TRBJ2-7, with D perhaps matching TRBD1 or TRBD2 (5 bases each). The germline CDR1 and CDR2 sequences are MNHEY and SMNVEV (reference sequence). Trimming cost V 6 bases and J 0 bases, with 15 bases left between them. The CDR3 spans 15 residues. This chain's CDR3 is CASSPRGASSYEQYF. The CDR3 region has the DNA TGTGCCAGCAGCCCCAGAGGGGCGAGCTCCTACGAGCAGTACTTC.

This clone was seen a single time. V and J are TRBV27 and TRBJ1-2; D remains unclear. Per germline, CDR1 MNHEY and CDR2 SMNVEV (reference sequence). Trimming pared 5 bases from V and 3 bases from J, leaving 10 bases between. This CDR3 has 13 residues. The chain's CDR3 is CASSPQKYYGYTF. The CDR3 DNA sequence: TGTGCCAGCAGTCCACAAAAATACTATGGCTACACCTTC.

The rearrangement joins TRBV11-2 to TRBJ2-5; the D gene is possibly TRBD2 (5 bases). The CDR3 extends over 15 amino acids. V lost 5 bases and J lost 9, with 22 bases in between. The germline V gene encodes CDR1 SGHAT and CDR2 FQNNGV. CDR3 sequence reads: CASSPRRLSGEAQYF. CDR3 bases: TGTGCCAGCAGCCCGAGAAGACTATCGGGCGAGGCCCAGTACTTC. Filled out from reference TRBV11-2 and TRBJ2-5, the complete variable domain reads EAGVAQSPRYKIIEKRQSVAFWCNPISGHATLYWYQQILGQGPKLLIQFQNNGVVDDSQLPKDRFSAERLKGVDSTLKIQPAKLEDSAVYLCASSPRRLSGEAQYFGPGTRLLVL.

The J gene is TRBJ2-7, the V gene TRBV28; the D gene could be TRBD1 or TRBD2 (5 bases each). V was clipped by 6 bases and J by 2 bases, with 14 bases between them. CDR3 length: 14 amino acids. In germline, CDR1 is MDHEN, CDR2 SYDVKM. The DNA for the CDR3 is TGTGCCAGCAGCAATCGGGACCGGACCTACGAGCAGTACTTC. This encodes CASSNRDRTYEQYF.

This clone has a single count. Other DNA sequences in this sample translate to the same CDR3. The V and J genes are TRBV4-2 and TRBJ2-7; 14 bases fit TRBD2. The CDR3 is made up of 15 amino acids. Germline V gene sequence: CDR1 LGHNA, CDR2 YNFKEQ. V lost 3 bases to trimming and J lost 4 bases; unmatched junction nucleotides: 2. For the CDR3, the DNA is TGTGCCAGCAGCCAGGGACTAGCGGGAGCTTACGAGCAGTACTTC. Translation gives CASSQGLAGAYEQYF.

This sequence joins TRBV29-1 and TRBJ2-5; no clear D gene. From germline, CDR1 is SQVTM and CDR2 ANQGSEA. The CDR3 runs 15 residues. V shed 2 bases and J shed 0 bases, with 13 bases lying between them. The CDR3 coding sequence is TGCAGCGTTGAACGGACGGACCTCTACCAAGAGACCCAGTACTTC. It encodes CSVERTDLYQETQYF.

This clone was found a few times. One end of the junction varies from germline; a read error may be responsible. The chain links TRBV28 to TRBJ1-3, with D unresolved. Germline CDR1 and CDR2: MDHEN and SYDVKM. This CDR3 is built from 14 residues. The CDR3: CASSSPPAPLPLDF. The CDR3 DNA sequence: TGTGCCAGCAGTTCCCCGCCTGCGCCGCTGCCTTTGGATTTT.

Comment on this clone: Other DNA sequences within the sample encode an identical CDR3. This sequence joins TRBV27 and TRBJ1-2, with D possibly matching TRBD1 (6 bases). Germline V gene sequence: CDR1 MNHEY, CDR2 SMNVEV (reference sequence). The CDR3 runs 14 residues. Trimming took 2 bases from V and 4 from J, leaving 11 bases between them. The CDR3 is CASSLRGAGYGYTF. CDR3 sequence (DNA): TGTGCCAGCAGTTTACGGGGGGCTGGCTATGGCTACACCTTC.

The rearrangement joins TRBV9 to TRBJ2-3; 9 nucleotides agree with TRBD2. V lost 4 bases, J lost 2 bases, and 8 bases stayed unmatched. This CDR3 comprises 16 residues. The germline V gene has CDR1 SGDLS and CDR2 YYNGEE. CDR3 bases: TGTGCCAGCAGCCTGCGAGCGGGAGGTGCCACAGATACGCAGTATTTT. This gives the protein CASSLRAGGATDTQYF.

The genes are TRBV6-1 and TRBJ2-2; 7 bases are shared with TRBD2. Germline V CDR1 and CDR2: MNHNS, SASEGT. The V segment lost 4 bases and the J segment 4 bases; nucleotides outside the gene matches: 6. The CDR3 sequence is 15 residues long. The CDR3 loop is CASSASGGGTGELFF. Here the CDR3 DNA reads TGTGCCAGCAGTGCCTCTGGCGGGGGCACCGGGGAGCTGTTTTTT.